The rows below give T cell receptor beta chains drawn from one sample of a study of blood T cell repertoires in COVID-19. Generated by immunoSEQ multiplex PCR, the TCRdb table keeps only in-frame clones and is missing some. The data contain about 290,000 clones, around four fifths of them singletons. Sequences were obtained from peripheral blood. These receptors were taken from a woman in her 50s with active or convalescent COVID-19. The CDR3 runs from the conserved cysteine through the conserved F or W. Fields, in order: D gene, J gene, clone size, V gene, CDR3 protein, CDR3 DNA. D genes are given only for firm matches. A row's size may be missing; if present it is once, few, many or a size class.

D gene: TRBD2; J gene: TRBJ2-1; clone size: NA; V gene: TRBV4-1; CDR3 protein: CASSQKASGRSYNEQFF; CDR3 DNA: TGCGCCAGCAGCCAGAAGGCTAGCGGGAGAAGCTACAATGAGCAGTTCTTC
D gene: NA; J gene: TRBJ1-2; clone size: NA; V gene: TRBV19; CDR3 protein: CASSQYRATPHGYTF; CDR3 DNA: TGTGCCAGTAGCCAATACAGGGCCACCCCCCATGGCTACACCTTC
D gene: TRBD1; J gene: TRBJ2-5; clone size: NA; V gene: TRBV7-8; CDR3 protein: CASGITGGTETQYF; CDR3 DNA: TGTGCCAGCGGTATTACAGGGGGCACAGAGACCCAGTACTTC
D gene: NA; J gene: TRBJ1-6; clone size: NA; V gene: TRBV6-4; CDR3 protein: CASSLAEGNHSPLHF; CDR3 DNA: TGTGCCAGCAGCCTAGCCGAGGGCAATCATTCACCCCTCCACTTT
D gene: NA; J gene: TRBJ1-5; clone size: NA; V gene: TRBV27; CDR3 protein: CASSLEGRGNQPQHF; CDR3 DNA: TGTGCCAGCAGTTTAGAGGGGAGGGGAAATCAGCCCCAGCATTTT
D gene: TRBD1; J gene: TRBJ1-3; clone size: NA; V gene: TRBV7-9; CDR3 protein: CASRTRQGQGAKRDTIYF; CDR3 DNA: TGTGCCAGCAGAACCCGGCAGGGGCAGGGGGCTAAGAGGGACACCATATATTTT
D gene: NA; J gene: TRBJ1-2; clone size: NA; V gene: TRBV4-1; CDR3 protein: CASSQDYRSRPNYGYTF; CDR3 DNA: TGCGCCAGCAGCCAAGATTACAGGAGCCGACCTAACTATGGCTACACCTTC
D gene: TRBD2; J gene: TRBJ2-6; clone size: NA; V gene: TRBV28; CDR3 protein: CASRTSGVSGANVLTF; CDR3 DNA: TGTGCCAGCAGGACTAGCGGTGTCTCTGGGGCCAACGTCCTGACTTTC
D gene: TRBD2; J gene: TRBJ2-1; clone size: NA; V gene: TRBV11-2; CDR3 protein: CASSSGLAEALSYNEQFF; CDR3 DNA: TGTGCCAGCAGTTCAGGACTAGCGGAGGCCCTTTCCTACAATGAGCAGTTCTTC
D gene: NA; J gene: TRBJ1-6; clone size: NA; V gene: TRBV6-5; CDR3 protein: CASSRTDSPLHF; CDR3 DNA: TGTGCCAGCAGTCGGACAGATTCACCCCTCCACTTT
D gene: NA; J gene: TRBJ2-1; clone size: NA; V gene: TRBV29-1; CDR3 protein: CSVEGQVWGGEQFF; CDR3 DNA: TGCAGCGTGGAAGGACAGGTCTGGGGGGGTGAGCAGTTCTTC
D gene: TRBD2; J gene: TRBJ2-1; clone size: NA; V gene: TRBV25-1; CDR3 protein: CASSEVREYHNEQFF; CDR3 DNA: TGTGCCAGCAGTGAAGTGCGGGAGTACCACAATGAGCAGTTCTTC
D gene: NA; J gene: TRBJ1-3; clone size: NA; V gene: TRBV6-5; CDR3 protein: CASRNYRSSGNTIYF; CDR3 DNA: TGTGCCAGCAGAAATTATCGGAGCTCTGGAAACACCATATATTTT
D gene: NA; J gene: TRBJ1-5; clone size: NA; V gene: TRBV28; CDR3 protein: CASSWVQGPLQPQHF; CDR3 DNA: TGTGCCAGCAGTTGGGTACAGGGCCCACTTCAGCCCCAGCATTTT
D gene: NA; J gene: TRBJ1-5; clone size: NA; V gene: TRBV20-1; CDR3 protein: CSASSSDNQPQHF; CDR3 DNA: TGCAGTGCTAGTTCCAGCGACAATCAGCCCCAGCATTTT
D gene: TRBD1; J gene: TRBJ2-2; clone size: NA; V gene: TRBV9; CDR3 protein: CASSPGTGGVTGELFF; CDR3 DNA: TGTGCCAGCAGCCCTGGGACAGGGGGTGTCACCGGGGAGCTGTTTTTT
D gene: TRBD2; J gene: TRBJ2-1; clone size: NA; V gene: TRBV7-9; CDR3 protein: CASSFLAGVHEQFF; CDR3 DNA: TGTGCCAGCAGCTTTCTAGCGGGAGTCCATGAGCAGTTCTTC
D gene: NA; J gene: TRBJ2-5; clone size: NA; V gene: TRBV5-4; CDR3 protein: CASSRRVGVEETQYF; CDR3 DNA: TGTGCCAGCAGTCGACGCGTAGGGGTGGAAGAGACCCAGTACTTC
D gene: NA; J gene: TRBJ2-3; clone size: NA; V gene: TRBV6-2/TRBV6-3; CDR3 protein: CASSYSESPRTDTQYF; CDR3 DNA: TGTGCCAGCAGTTACTCTGAGTCTCCCCGCACAGATACGCAGTATTTT
D gene: NA; J gene: TRBJ1-1; clone size: NA; V gene: TRBV19; CDR3 protein: CASSSGGHRTEAFF; CDR3 DNA: TGTGCCAGTAGTTCGGGAGGGCATCGCACTGAAGCTTTCTTT
D gene: NA; J gene: TRBJ2-5; clone size: NA; V gene: TRBV19; CDR3 protein: CASSGQNQETQYF; CDR3 DNA: TGTGCCAGTAGTGGACAGAACCAAGAGACCCAGTACTTC
D gene: NA; J gene: TRBJ2-1; clone size: NA; V gene: TRBV2; CDR3 protein: CAGAGDGDYNEQFF; CDR3 DNA: TGTGCCGGGGCCGGAGACGGAGACTACAATGAGCAGTTCTTC
D gene: TRBD1; J gene: TRBJ1-2; clone size: few; V gene: TRBV5-1; CDR3 protein: CASSSYAGTALYGYTF; CDR3 DNA: TGCGCCAGCAGCTCCTATGCCGGGACAGCTCTCTATGGCTACACCTTC
D gene: TRBD2; J gene: TRBJ2-1; clone size: once; V gene: TRBV19; CDR3 protein: CASSQLAAGNEQFF; CDR3 DNA: TGTGCCAGTAGTCAACTAGCGGCCGGCAATGAGCAGTTCTTC
D gene: NA; J gene: TRBJ1-6; clone size: NA; V gene: TRBV18; CDR3 protein: CASSPRVPNSPLHF; CDR3 DNA: TGTGCCAGCTCACCCCGGGTGCCTAATTCACCCCTCCACTTT
D gene: TRBD1; J gene: TRBJ1-2; clone size: once; V gene: TRBV2; CDR3 protein: CASSPLGDRTLLNYGYTF; CDR3 DNA: TGTGCCAGCAGTCCCCTGGGGGACAGAACTTTACTTAACTATGGCTACACCTTC
D gene: TRBD1; J gene: TRBJ2-7; clone size: NA; V gene: TRBV5-5; CDR3 protein: CASSSAGTGLYEQYF; CDR3 DNA: TGTGCCAGCAGCTCGGCCGGGACAGGGCTCTACGAGCAGTACTTC
D gene: NA; J gene: TRBJ1-1; clone size: NA; V gene: TRBV15; CDR3 protein: CATSRAVLESPEAFF; CDR3 DNA: TGTGCCACCAGCAGAGCGGTCCTCGAGAGTCCTGAAGCTTTCTTT
D gene: TRBD1; J gene: TRBJ2-7; clone size: NA; V gene: TRBV5-1; CDR3 protein: CASSLPGQGSLEQYF; CDR3 DNA: TGCGCCAGCAGCTTGCCAGGACAGGGGTCCCTGGAGCAGTACTTC
D gene: TRBD1; J gene: TRBJ2-7; clone size: NA; V gene: TRBV27; CDR3 protein: CASSPTGVAYEQYF; CDR3 DNA: TGTGCCAGCAGTCCGACAGGGGTCGCCTACGAGCAGTACTTC
D gene: TRBD1; J gene: TRBJ2-1; clone size: NA; V gene: TRBV27; CDR3 protein: CASTTQGQFYNEQFF; CDR3 DNA: TGTGCCAGCACCACCCAGGGACAGTTTTACAATGAGCAGTTCTTC
D gene: NA; J gene: TRBJ2-2; clone size: NA; V gene: TRBV19; CDR3 protein: CASSITRNTGELFF; CDR3 DNA: TGTGCCAGTAGTATAACACGGAACACCGGGGAGCTGTTTTTT
D gene: TRBD1; J gene: TRBJ1-5; clone size: NA; V gene: TRBV19; CDR3 protein: CASSTLGTVNSNQPQHF; CDR3 DNA: TGTGCCAGTAGTACACTAGGGACAGTAAATAGCAATCAGCCCCAGCATTTT
D gene: TRBD1; J gene: TRBJ1-2; clone size: once; V gene: TRBV6-5; CDR3 protein: CASSPGTGGKRGYTF; CDR3 DNA: TGTGCCAGCAGTCCCGGGACAGGGGGGAAGAGGGGCTACACCTTC
D gene: TRBD1; J gene: TRBJ1-4; clone size: NA; V gene: TRBV7-8; CDR3 protein: CASSLRQGFPGEKLFF; CDR3 DNA: TGTGCCAGCAGCTTACGACAGGGGTTTCCGGGAGAAAAACTGTTTTTT
D gene: TRBD1; J gene: TRBJ1-5; clone size: NA; V gene: TRBV27; CDR3 protein: CASRYRGRDQPQHF; CDR3 DNA: TGTGCCAGCAGATACAGGGGGAGGGATCAGCCCCAGCATTTT
D gene: NA; J gene: TRBJ2-3; clone size: once; V gene: TRBV21-1; CDR3 protein: CATHRGGPDSTDTQYF; CDR3 DNA: TGTGCCACCCACCGGGGTGGCCCCGACAGCACAGATACGCAGTATTTT
D gene: NA; J gene: TRBJ1-1; clone size: NA; V gene: TRBV6-5; CDR3 protein: CASSPQVGGSTEAFF; CDR3 DNA: TGTGCCAGCAGTCCCCAGGTAGGGGGAAGCACTGAAGCTTTCTTT
D gene: TRBD2; J gene: TRBJ2-2; clone size: NA; V gene: TRBV20-1; CDR3 protein: CSASLLAGGTGELFF; CDR3 DNA: TGCAGTGCTAGTTTACTAGCGGGGGGAACCGGGGAGCTGTTTTTT
D gene: TRBD2; J gene: TRBJ2-1; clone size: NA; V gene: TRBV10-2; CDR3 protein: CASSGLAGVNEQFF; CDR3 DNA: TGCGCCAGCAGTGGACTAGCGGGAGTCAATGAGCAGTTCTTC
D gene: TRBD1; J gene: TRBJ2-1; clone size: few; V gene: TRBV2; CDR3 protein: CASSEMGQGASEQFF; CDR3 DNA: TGTGCCAGCAGTGAAATGGGACAGGGGGCGAGCGAGCAGTTCTTC
D gene: TRBD1; J gene: TRBJ1-1; clone size: NA; V gene: TRBV19; CDR3 protein: CASGQGALAFF; CDR3 DNA: TGTGCCAGTGGACAGGGGGCGCTTGCTTTCTTT
D gene: TRBD2; J gene: TRBJ2-1; clone size: NA; V gene: TRBV7-9; CDR3 protein: CASSFRLAGGEEQFF; CDR3 DNA: TGTGCCAGCAGCTTCCGACTAGCGGGAGGCGAGGAGCAGTTCTTC
D gene: NA; J gene: TRBJ1-4; clone size: NA; V gene: TRBV7-9; CDR3 protein: CASSFGGARGEKLFF; CDR3 DNA: TGTGCCAGCAGCTTCGGAGGGGCGAGGGGTGAAAAACTGTTTTTT
D gene: NA; J gene: TRBJ2-7; clone size: NA; V gene: TRBV5-4; CDR3 protein: CASSRGYSYEQYF; CDR3 DNA: TGTGCCAGCAGCAGGGGCTATTCCTACGAGCAGTACTTC
D gene: TRBD2; J gene: TRBJ2-3; clone size: NA; V gene: TRBV9; CDR3 protein: CASSAGLTSTDTQYF; CDR3 DNA: TGTGCCAGCAGCGCGGGACTAACGAGCACAGATACGCAGTATTTT
D gene: NA; J gene: TRBJ1-2; clone size: NA; V gene: TRBV7-3; CDR3 protein: CASSLIPGNYGYTF; CDR3 DNA: TGTGCCAGCAGCTTAATACCAGGGAACTATGGCTACACCTTC
D gene: NA; J gene: TRBJ2-7; clone size: NA; V gene: TRBV5-6; CDR3 protein: CASSRSGYEQYF; CDR3 DNA: TGTGCCAGCAGCCGCTCCGGCTACGAGCAGTACTTC
D gene: NA; J gene: TRBJ1-1; clone size: few; V gene: TRBV12-3/TRBV12-4; CDR3 protein: CASSSRTDTEAFF; CDR3 DNA: TGTGCCAGCAGCTCCCGGACAGACACTGAAGCTTTCTTT
D gene: TRBD1; J gene: TRBJ1-2; clone size: NA; V gene: TRBV5-1; CDR3 protein: CASSEGQGYGYTF; CDR3 DNA: TGCGCCAGCAGCGAAGGACAGGGCTATGGCTACACCTTC
D gene: TRBD2; J gene: TRBJ2-1; clone size: NA; V gene: TRBV19; CDR3 protein: CASSIARGAYNEQFF; CDR3 DNA: TGTGCCAGTAGTATAGCTCGGGGGGCCTACAATGAGCAGTTCTTC
D gene: NA; J gene: TRBJ2-1; clone size: few; V gene: TRBV6-1; CDR3 protein: CASSESARERDEQFF; CDR3 DNA: TGTGCCAGCAGTGAATCCGCGAGGGAGAGGGATGAGCAGTTCTTC
D gene: NA; J gene: TRBJ1-1; clone size: few; V gene: TRBV11-3; CDR3 protein: CASSLVMGREAFF; CDR3 DNA: TGTGCCAGCAGCTTAGTGATGGGGCGGGAAGCTTTCTTT
D gene: TRBD2; J gene: TRBJ2-2; clone size: NA; V gene: TRBV9; CDR3 protein: CASSVVSGTSGSYGELFF; CDR3 DNA: TGTGCCAGCAGCGTAGTATCGGGGACTAGCGGGAGTTACGGGGAGCTGTTTTTT
D gene: NA; J gene: TRBJ1-5; clone size: NA; V gene: TRBV6-1; CDR3 protein: CASSETGFGQPQHF; CDR3 DNA: TGTGCCAGCAGTGAAACGGGGTTTGGTCAGCCCCAGCATTTT